This record concerns one T cell receptor beta chain sequence. This record comes from a study of blood T cell repertoires in COVID-19. TCRdb's copy holds only in-frame clones and misses some; the assay was immunoSEQ multiplex PCR. Altogether 110,000 or so clones are present, roughly 85% being singletons, with the ten largest covering about 13%. The CDR3 runs to 16 residues. Germline V gene sequence: CDR1 MDHEN, CDR2 SYDVKM. V was cut by 4 bases and J by 2 bases, with 18 bases left in between. The J gene is TRBJ2-7, the V gene TRBV28; D is possibly TRBD2 (6 bases). Sequencing used peripheral blood. This TCR was sampled from a human donor in a cohort sampled during active COVID-19. The CDR3 here is CASSSSWGDPAYEQYF. Here the CDR3 DNA reads TGTGCCAGCAGTTCTTCCTGGGGGGACCCGGCCTACGAGCAGTACTTC. The whole variable domain, remainder taken from reference TRBV28 and TRBJ2-7, is DVKVTQSSRYLVKRTGEKVFLECVQDMDHENMFWYRQDPGLGLRLIYFSYDVKMKEKGDIPEGYSVSREKKERFSLILESASTNQTSMYLCASSSSWGDPAYEQYFGPGTRLTVT.